This T cell receptor (beta chain) was recovered during a study of T cell repertoires in cytomegalovirus infection. Study background: Both CMV infection and a matching HLA type were indicated by public TCR beta signatures. General study findings and limits: Carriage of CMV together with the relevant HLA was identifiable through cumulative public TCR beta family frequency. HLA-C-restricted, CMV-specific TCR beta clonotypes were dominant ex vivo.

The CDR3 is 13 amino acids. V lost 5 bases and J lost 1, with 8 bases in between. Germline CDR1 reads SGHTA; CDR2 reads FQGTGA. TCRdb recomputed calls from the reads with MiXCR, one row per CDR3 protein. The table lists approximately 700,000 distinct CDR3 sequences, 35% to 45% of them singletons. This clonotype was seen a handful of times. Antigen: not known. The receptor was derived from a human donor in good health (CMV status not recorded). Some clones in this sample may be carry-over from other donors' samples. The chain uses TRBV7-3 and TRBJ1-1; no clear D. Input material: PBMCs. The CDR3 coding sequence is TGTGCCAGCAGCCCGGAAGGGAACACTGAAGCTTTCTTT. Its protein product is CASSPEGNTEAFF.